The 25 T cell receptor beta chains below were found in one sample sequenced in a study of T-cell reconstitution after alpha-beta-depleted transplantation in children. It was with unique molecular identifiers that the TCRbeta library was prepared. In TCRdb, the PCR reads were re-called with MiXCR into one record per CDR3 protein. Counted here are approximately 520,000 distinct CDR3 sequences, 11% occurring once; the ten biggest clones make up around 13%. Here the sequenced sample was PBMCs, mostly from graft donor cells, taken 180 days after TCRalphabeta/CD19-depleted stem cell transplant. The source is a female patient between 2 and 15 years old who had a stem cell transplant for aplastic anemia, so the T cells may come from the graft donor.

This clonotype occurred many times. The CDR3, as DNA: TGTGCCAGCAGCTACCGCCTACAGGGGCGGGCTGAAGCTTTCTTT. Encoded protein: CASSYRLQGRAEAFF. The J gene is TRBJ1-1, the V gene TRBV7-8; 7 nucleotides agree with TRBD1. The germline gives CDR1 SGHVS, CDR2 FQNEAQ. V trimming: 4 bases; J trimming: 6 bases; junction bases outside the gene matches: 11. The CDR3 consists of 15 residues. Filled out from reference TRBV7-8 and TRBJ1-1, the complete variable domain reads GAGVSQSPRYKVAKRGQDVALRCDPISGHVSLFWYQQALGQGPEFLTYFQNEAQLDKSGLPSDRFFAERPEGSVSTLKIQRTQQEDSAVYLCASSYRLQGRAEAFFGQGTRLTVV.

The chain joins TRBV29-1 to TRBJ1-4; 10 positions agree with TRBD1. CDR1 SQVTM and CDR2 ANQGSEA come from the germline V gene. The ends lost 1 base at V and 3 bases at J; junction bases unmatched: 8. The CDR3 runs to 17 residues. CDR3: CSVEVWDRGSANEKLFF. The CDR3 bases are TGCAGCGTTGAAGTATGGGACAGGGGATCCGCTAATGAAAAACTGTTTTTT. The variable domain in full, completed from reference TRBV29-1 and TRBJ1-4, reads SAVISQKPSRDICQRGTSLTIQCQVDSQVTMMFWYRQQPGQSLTLIATANQGSEATYESGFVIDKFPISRPNLTFSTLTVSNMSPEDSSIYLCSVEVWDRGSANEKLFFGSGTQLSVL.

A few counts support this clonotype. The CDR3 here is CASSRTGAYGYTF. The DNA for the CDR3 is TGTGCCAGCAGCCGGACAGGGGCGTATGGCTACACCTTC. The gene calls are TRBV7-9 and TRBJ1-2; 9 bases match TRBD1. CDR1 is SEHNR, CDR2 FQNEAQ, per germline (reference sequence). V gave up 5 bases and J gave up 5 bases; unmatched junction bases: 3. This CDR3 is built from 13 residues.

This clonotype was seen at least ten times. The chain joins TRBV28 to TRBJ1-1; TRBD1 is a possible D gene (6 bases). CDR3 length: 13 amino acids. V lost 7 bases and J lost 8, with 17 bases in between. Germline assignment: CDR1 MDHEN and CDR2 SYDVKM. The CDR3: CASILGGGTEAFF. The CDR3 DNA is TGTGCCAGCATTCTAGGGGGGGGAACCGAAGCTTTCTTT.

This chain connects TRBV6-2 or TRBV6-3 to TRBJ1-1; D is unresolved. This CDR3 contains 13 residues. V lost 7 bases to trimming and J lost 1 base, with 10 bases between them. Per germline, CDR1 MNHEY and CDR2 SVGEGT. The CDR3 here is CASMRRRNTEAFF. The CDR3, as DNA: TGTGCCAGCATGCGTCGAAGGAACACTGAAGCTTTCTTT.

CDR3 sequence reads: CASSQRAGGPSYEQYV. CDR3 DNA sequence: TGTGCCAGCAGCCAAAGAGCGGGAGGGCCTTCCTACGAGCAGTACGTC. The chain carries TRBV4-2 and TRBJ2-7, with 10 bases fitting TRBD2. Trimming took 2 bases from V and 1 from J; bases not matched to a gene: 5. Germline loops: CDR1 LGHNA, CDR2 YNFKEQ. The CDR3 spans 16 residues.

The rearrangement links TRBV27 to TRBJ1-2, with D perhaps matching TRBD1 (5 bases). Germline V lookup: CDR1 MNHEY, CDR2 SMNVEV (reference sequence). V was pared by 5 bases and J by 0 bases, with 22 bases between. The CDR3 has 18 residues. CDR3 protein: CASSLTTGTVLANYGYTF. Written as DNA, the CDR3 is TGTGCCAGCAGTCTAACAACCGGGACGGTTCTGGCTAACTATGGCTACACCTTC.

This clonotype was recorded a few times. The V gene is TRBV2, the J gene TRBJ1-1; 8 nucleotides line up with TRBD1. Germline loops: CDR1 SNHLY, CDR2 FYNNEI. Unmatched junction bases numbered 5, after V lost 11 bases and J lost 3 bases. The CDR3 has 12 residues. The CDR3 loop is CAVSDRDTEAFF. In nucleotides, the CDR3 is TGTGCCGTGTCGGACAGGGACACTGAAGCTTTCTTT.

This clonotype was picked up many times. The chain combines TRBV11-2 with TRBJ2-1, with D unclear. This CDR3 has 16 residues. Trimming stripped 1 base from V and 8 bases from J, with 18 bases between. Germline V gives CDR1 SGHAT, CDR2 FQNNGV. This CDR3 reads CASSLVRGAHGYEQFF. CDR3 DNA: TGTGCCAGCAGCTTAGTTAGAGGTGCCCACGGGTATGAGCAGTTCTTC. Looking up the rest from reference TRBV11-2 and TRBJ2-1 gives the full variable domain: EAGVAQSPRYKIIEKRQSVAFWCNPISGHATLYWYQQILGQGPKLLIQFQNNGVVDDSQLPKDRFSAERLKGVDSTLKIQPAKLEDSAVYLCASSLVRGAHGYEQFFGPGTRLTVL.

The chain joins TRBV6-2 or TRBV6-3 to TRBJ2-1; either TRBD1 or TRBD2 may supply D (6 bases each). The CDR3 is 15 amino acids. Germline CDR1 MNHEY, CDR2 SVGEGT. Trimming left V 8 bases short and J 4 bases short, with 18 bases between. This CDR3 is CASSNRGQAYNEQFF. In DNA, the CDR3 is TGTGCCAGCTCAAACCGGGGGCAAGCATACAATGAGCAGTTCTTC.

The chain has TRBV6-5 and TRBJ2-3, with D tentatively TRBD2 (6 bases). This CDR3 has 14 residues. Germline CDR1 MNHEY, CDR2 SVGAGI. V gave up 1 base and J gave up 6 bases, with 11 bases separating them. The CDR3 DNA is TGTGCCAGCAGTTACTGGGAGGCCCGGGATACGCAGTATTTT. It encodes CASSYWEARDTQYF.

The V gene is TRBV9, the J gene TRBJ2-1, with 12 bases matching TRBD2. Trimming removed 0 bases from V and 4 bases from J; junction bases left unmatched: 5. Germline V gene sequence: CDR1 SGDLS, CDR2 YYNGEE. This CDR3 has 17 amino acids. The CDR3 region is CASSVAPLAGGYNEQFF. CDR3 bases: TGTGCCAGCAGCGTAGCCCCCCTAGCGGGAGGGTACAATGAGCAGTTCTTC.

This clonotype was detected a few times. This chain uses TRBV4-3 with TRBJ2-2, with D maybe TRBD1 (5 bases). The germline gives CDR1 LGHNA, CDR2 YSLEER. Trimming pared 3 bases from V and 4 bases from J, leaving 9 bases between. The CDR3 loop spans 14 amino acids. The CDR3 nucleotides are TGCGCCAGCAGCCATGGTCAGGGCACCGGGGAGCTGTTTTTT. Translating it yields CASSHGQGTGELFF.

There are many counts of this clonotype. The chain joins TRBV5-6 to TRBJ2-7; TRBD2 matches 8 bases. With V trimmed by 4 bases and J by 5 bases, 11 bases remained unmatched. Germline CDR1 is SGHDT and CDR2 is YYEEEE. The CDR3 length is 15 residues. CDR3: CASSGRLATRNEQYF. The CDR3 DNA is TGTGCCAGCAGCGGGAGACTAGCGACGAGGAACGAGCAGTACTTC.

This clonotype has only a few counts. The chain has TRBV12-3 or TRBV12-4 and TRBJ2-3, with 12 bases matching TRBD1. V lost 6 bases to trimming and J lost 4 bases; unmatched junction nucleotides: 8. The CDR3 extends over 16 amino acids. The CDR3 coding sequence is TGTGCCAGCAGCCAGGGGACAGGGGGCTCTGCAGATACGCAGTATTTT. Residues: CASSQGTGGSADTQYF.

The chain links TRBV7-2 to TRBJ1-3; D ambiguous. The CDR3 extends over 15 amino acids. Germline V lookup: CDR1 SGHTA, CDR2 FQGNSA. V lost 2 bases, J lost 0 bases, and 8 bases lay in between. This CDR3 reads CASSLRPLSGNTIYF. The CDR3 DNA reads TGTGCCAGCAGCTTACGGCCACTCTCTGGAAACACCATATATTTT.

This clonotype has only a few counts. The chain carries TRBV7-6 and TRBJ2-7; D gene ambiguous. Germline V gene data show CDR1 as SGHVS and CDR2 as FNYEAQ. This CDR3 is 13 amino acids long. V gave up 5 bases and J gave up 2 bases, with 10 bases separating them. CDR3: CASSRWAPYEQYF. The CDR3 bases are TGTGCCAGCAGCCGTTGGGCTCCCTACGAGCAGTACTTC. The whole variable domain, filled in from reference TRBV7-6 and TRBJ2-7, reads GAGVSQSPRYKVTKRGQDVALRCDPISGHVSLYWYRQALGQGPEFLTYFNYEAQQDKSGLPNDRFSAERPEGSISTLTIQRTEQRDSAMYRCASSRWAPYEQYFGPGTRLTVT.

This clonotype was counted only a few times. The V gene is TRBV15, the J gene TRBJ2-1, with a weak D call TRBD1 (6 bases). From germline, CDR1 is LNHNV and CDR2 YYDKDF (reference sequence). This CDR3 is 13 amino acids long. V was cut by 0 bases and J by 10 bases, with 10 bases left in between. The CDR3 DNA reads TGTGCCACCAGCAGAGATACAGGGCCAGAGCAGTTCTTC. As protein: CATSRDTGPEQFF.

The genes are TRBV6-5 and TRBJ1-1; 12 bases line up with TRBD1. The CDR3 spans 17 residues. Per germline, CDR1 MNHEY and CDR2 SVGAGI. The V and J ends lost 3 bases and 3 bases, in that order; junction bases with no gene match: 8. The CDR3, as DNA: TGTGCCAGCAGTTATGGGGACAGGGGGCGCGAGGACACTGAAGCTTTCTTT. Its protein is CASSYGDRGREDTEAFF.

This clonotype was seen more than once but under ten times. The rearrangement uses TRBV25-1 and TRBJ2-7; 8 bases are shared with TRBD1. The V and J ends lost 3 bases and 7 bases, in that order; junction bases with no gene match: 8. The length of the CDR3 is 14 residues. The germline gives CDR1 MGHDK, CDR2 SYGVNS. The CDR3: CASSEGRGRWEQYF. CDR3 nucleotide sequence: TGTGCCAGCAGTGAGGGCAGGGGGCGGTGGGAGCAGTACTTC.

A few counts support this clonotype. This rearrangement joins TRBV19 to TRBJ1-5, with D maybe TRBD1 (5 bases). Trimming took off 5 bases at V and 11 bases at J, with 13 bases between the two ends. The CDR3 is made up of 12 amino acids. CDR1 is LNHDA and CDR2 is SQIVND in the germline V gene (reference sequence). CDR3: CASSPDTGTQHF. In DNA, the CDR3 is TGTGCCAGTAGTCCCGACACAGGAACCCAGCATTTT.

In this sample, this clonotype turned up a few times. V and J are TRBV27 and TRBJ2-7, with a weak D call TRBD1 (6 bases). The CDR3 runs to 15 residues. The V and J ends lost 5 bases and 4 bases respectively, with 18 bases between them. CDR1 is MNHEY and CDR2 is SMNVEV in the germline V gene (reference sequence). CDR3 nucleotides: TGTGCCAGCAGTCCACAGGGTAACCCGCCGTACGAGCAGTACTTC. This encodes CASSPQGNPPYEQYF.

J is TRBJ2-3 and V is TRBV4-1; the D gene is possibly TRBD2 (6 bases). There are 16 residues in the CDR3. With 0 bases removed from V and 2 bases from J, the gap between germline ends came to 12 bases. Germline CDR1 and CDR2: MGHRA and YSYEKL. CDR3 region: CASSQDERGITDTQYF. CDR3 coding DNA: TGCGCCAGCAGCCAAGATGAACGCGGGATCACAGATACGCAGTATTTT.

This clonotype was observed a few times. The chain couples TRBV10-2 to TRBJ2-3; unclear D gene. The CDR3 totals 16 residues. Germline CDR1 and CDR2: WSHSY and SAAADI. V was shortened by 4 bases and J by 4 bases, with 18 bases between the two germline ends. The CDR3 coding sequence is TGCGCCAGCAGTGCGTTTGGTGGCGTACCCGCAGATACGCAGTATTTT. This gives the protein CASSAFGGVPADTQYF.

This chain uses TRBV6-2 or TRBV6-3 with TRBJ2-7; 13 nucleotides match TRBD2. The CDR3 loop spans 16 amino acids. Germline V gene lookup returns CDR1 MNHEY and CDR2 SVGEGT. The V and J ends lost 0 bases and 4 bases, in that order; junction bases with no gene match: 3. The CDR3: CASSYSKTSGRYEQYV. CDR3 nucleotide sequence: TGTGCCAGCAGTTACTCGAAGACTAGCGGGAGGTACGAGCAGTACGTC.